This TCR beta chain originates from a study of shared clonotypes between healthy human individuals. Overall study results and limits: When naive CD4 clonotypes were compared across a handful of donors, approximately 5% were shared. Owing to a small donor count, the genetic and exposure-history diversity represented was limited.

Naive CD8 cells comprised CD45RO-negative, CCR7-positively selected cells, excluding terminally differentiated effector memory CD45RA+ cells. There are 14 residues in the CDR3. Germline V lookup: CDR1 LNHDA, CDR2 SQIVND (reference sequence). The V and J ends lost 3 bases and 0 bases respectively, with 9 bases between them. Some clones are missing from TCRdb's copy, which holds only in-frame ones; the method was immunoSEQ multiplex PCR. The data hold more than 600,000 clones, with about 91% observed a single time. Remarks on this clone: Its antigen remains unknown. Distinct nucleotide sequences in the sample also encode this CDR3.

The chain combines TRBV19 with TRBJ2-7; unclear D gene. This clonotype was obtained from a young man in good health. The sequencing sample was made of naive CD8+ T cells sorted from blood. The CDR3 DNA sequence: TGTGCCAGTAGTATGGTCGGTAGCTCCTACGAGCAGTACTTC. Its protein is CASSMVGSSYEQYF.